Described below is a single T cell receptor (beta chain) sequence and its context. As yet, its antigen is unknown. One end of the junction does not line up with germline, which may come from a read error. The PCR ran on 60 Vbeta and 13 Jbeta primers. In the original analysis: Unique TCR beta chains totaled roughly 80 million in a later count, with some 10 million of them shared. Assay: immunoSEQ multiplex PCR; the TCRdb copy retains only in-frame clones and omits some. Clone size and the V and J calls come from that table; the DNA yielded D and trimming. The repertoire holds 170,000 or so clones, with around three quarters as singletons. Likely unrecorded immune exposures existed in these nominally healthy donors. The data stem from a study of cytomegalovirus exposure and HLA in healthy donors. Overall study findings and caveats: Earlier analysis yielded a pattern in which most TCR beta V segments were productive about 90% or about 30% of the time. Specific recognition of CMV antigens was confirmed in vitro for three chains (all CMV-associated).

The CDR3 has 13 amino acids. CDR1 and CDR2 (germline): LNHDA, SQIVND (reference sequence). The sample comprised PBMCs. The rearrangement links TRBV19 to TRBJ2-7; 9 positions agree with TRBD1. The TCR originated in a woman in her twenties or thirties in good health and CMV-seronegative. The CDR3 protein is CASSTTGQGEKYF. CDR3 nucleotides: TGTGCCAGTAGTACCACGGGACAGGGCGAGAAGTACTTC.